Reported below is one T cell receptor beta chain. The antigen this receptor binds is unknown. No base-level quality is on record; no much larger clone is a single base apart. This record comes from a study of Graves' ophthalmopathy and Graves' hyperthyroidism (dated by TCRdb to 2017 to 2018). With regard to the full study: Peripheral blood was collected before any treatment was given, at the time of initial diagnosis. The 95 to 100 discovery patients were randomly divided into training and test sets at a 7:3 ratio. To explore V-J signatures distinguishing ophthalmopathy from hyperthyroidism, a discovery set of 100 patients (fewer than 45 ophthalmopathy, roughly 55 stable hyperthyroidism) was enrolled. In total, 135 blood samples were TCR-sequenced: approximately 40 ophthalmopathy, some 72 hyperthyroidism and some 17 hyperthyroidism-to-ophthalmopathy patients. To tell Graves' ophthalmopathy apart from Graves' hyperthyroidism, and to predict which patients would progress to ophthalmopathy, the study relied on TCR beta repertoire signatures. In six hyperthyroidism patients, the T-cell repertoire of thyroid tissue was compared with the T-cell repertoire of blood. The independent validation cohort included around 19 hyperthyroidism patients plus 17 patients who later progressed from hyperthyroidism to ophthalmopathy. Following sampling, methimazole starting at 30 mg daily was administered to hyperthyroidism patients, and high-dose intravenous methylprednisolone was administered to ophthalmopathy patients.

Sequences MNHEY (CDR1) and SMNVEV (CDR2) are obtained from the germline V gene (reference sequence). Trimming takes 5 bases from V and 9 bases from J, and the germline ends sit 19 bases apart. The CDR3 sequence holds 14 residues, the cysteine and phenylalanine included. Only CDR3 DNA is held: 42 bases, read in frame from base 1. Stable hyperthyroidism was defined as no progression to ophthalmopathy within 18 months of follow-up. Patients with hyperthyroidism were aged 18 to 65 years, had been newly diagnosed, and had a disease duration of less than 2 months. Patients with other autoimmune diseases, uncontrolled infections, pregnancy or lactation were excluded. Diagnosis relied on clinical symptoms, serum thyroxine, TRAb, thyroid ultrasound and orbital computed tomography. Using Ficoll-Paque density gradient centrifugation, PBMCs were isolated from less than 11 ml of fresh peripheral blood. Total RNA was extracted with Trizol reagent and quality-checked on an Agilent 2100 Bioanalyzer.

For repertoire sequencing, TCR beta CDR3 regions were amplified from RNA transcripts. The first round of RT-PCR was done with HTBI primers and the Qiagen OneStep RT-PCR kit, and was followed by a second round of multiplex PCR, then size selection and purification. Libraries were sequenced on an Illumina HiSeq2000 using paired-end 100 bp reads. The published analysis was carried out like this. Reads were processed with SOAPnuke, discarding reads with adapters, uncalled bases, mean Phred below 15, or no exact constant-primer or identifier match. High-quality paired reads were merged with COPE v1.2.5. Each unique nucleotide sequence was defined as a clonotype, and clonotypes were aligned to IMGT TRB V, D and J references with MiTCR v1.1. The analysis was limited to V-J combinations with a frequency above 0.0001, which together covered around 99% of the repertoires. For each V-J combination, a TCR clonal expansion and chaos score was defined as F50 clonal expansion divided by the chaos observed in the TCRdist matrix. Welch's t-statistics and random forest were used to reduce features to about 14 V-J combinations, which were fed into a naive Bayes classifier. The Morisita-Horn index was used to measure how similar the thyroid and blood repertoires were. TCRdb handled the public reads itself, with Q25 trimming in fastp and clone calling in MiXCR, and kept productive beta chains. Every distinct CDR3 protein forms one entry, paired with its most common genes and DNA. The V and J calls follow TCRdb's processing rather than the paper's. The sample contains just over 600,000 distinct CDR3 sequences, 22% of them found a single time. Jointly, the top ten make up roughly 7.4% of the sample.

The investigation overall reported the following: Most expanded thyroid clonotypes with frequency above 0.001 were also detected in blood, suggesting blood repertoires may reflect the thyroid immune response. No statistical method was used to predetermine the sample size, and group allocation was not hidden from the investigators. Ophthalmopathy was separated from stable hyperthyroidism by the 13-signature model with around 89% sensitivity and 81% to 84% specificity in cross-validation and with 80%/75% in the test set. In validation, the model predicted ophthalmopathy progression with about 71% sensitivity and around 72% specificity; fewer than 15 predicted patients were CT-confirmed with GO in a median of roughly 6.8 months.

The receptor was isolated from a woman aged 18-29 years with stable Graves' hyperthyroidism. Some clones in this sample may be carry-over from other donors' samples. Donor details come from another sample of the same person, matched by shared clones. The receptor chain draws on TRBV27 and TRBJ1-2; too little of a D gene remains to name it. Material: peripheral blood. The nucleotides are TGTGCCAGCAGTCTCCGGGGAGGGCCCGGACGCTACACCTTC. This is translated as CASSLRGGPGRYTF.